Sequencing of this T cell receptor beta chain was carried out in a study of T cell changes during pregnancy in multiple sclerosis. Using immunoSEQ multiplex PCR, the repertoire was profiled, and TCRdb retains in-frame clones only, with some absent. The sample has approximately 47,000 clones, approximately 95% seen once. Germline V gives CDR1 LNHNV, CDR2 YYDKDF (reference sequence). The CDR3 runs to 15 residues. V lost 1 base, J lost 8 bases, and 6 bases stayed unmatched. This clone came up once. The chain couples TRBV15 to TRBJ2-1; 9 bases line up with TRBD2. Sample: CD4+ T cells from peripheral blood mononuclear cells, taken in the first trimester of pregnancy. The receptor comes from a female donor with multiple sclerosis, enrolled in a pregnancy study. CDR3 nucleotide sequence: TGTGCCACCAGCAGAGCATCTAGCGGGGTGGATGAGCAGTTCTTC. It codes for CATSRASSGVDEQFF.